This T cell receptor beta chain was documented in a study of long-term antiretroviral therapy in people with HIV. Study conclusions and caveats: Transplant donor controls retained higher diversity, though diversity increased after ART. Blood dating 2004 to 2017 may reflect older ART regimens. Repertoires from HIV showed CDR3 length ranges narrower than those of controls.

A word on this clone: Its target is not known.

The assay, immunoSEQ v3.0, was run at survey level. Data came from immunoSEQ multiplex PCR; TCRdb stores just in-frame clones and leaves some out. Counted here are over 25,000 clones, around 97% occurring once; the ten biggest clones make up approximately 2%. This CDR3 is 14 amino acids long. CDR1 is SNHLY, CDR2 FYNNEI, per germline. V shed 1 base and J shed 7 bases, with 10 bases lying between them. The sample consisted of unsorted PBMCs, taken 7.6 years after starting antiretroviral therapy. This chain connects TRBV2 to TRBJ2-2; the D is unclear. The TCR was taken from a man between 25 and 39 years old with HIV. In nucleotides, the CDR3 is TGTGCCAGCAGTGAAGACAAAGCCCACGGGGAGCTGTTTTTT. As protein: CASSEDKAHGELFF. The full variable domain, its missing parts supplied by reference TRBV2 and TRBJ2-2, is EPEVTQTPSHQVTQMGQEVILRCVPISNHLYFYWYRQILGQKVEFLVSFYNNEISEKSEIFDDQFSVERPDGSNFTLKIRSTKLEDSAMYFCASSEDKAHGELFFGEGSRLTVL.